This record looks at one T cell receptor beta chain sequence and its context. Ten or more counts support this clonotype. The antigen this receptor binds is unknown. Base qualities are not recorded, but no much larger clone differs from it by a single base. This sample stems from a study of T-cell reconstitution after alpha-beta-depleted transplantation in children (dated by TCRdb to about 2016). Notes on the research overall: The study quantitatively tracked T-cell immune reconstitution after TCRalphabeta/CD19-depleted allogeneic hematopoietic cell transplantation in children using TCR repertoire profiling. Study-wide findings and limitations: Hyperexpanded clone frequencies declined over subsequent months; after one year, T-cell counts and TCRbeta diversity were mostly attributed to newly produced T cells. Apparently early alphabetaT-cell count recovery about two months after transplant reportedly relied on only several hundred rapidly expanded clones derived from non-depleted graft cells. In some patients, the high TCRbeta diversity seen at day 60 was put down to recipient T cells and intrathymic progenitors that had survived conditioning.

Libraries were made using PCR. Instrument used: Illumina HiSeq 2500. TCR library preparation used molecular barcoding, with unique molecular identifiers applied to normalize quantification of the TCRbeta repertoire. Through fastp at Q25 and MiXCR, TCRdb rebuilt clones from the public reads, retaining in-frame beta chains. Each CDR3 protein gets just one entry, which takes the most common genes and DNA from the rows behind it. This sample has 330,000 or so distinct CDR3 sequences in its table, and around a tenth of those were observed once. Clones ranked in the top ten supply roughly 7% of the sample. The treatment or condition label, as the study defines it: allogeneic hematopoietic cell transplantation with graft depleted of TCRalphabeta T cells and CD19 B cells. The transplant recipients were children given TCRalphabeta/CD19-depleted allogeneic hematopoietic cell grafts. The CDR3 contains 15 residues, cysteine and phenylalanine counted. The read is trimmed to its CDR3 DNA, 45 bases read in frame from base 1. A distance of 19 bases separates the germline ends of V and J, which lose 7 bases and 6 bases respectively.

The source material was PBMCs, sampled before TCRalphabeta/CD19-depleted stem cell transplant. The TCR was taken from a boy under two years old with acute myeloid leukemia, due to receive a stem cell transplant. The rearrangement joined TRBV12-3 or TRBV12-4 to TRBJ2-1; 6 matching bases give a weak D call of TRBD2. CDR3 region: CASTPRETRVNEQFF. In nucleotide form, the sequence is TGTGCCAGCACCCCTAGGGAGACTAGGGTCAATGAGCAGTTCTTC.